A selection of T cell receptor beta chains follows, all from one sample in a study of cytomegalovirus exposure and HLA in healthy donors. Profiling relied on immunoSEQ multiplex PCR, and the TCRdb table lists in-frame clones only, not all of them. There are 85,000 to 100,000 clones in the sample; about four fifths occur only once, and around 5% lies in the top ten. What was sequenced was PBMCs. These receptors came from a woman aged 40 to 49 in good health and CMV-seronegative. Both conserved end residues are part of each CDR3. D genes are given only for firm matches. Clone size is shown for a subset of rows, as once, few, many or a class of expanded clone.

TRBJ1-3 | - | 14 | TRBV4-3 | - | CASSQRTAGNTIYF | TGCGCCAGCAGCCAACGGACAGCCGGAAACACCATATATTTT
TRBJ1-2 | - | 13 | TRBV27 | TRBD1 | CASRPTGYYGYTF | TGTGCCTCCCGCCCGACAGGGTACTATGGCTACACCTTC
TRBJ2-7 | once | 13 | TRBV6-4 | TRBD1 | CVSSPGQGGEQYF | TGTGTCAGCAGTCCGGGACAGGGGGGCGAGCAGTACTTC
TRBJ1-1 | - | 13 | TRBV9 | - | CASSVETYTEAFF | TGTGCCAGCAGCGTAGAAACTTACACTGAAGCTTTCTTT
TRBJ1-6 | few | 13 | TRBV6-1 | - | CASIQGTHSPLHF | TGTGCCAGCATTCAGGGGACGCATTCACCCCTCCACTTT
TRBJ2-7 | - | 15 | TRBV9 | TRBD1 | CASSVGGTGLPEQYF | TGTGCCAGCAGCGTAGGCGGGACAGGGCTCCCCGAGCAGTACTTC
TRBJ1-5 | - | 14 | TRBV6-5 | - | CASSYGPGLGPQHF | TGTGCCAGCAGTTACGGTCCAGGATTAGGGCCCCAGCATTTT
TRBJ1-2 | - | 14 | TRBV4-3 | TRBD1 | CASSQDRTGNGYTF | TGCGCCAGCAGCCAAGATAGGACAGGCAATGGCTACACCTTC
TRBJ1-4 | - | 13 | TRBV7-8 | - | CASSLGGHEKLFF | TGTGCCAGCAGCTTAGGGGGGCATGAAAAACTGTTTTTT
TRBJ2-7 | - | 13 | TRBV2 | - | CASSPNQGWEQYF | TGTGCCAGCAGTCCGAATCAGGGATGGGAGCAGTACTTC
TRBJ1-6 | - | 17 | TRBV19 | - | CASSARQGSSYNSPLHF | TGTGCCAGTAGTGCCCGACAAGGGAGCTCCTATAATTCACCCCTCCACTTT
TRBJ2-2 | few | 14 | TRBV27 | - | CASSFTVNTGELFF | TGTGCCAGCAGTTTTACGGTGAACACCGGGGAGCTGTTTTTT
TRBJ2-3 | - | 15 | TRBV18 | TRBD1 | CASSRDREHTDTQYF | TGTGCCAGCTCGCGGGACAGGGAACACACAGATACGCAGTATTTT
TRBJ2-5 | few | 18 | TRBV5-4 | TRBD1 | CASSLEVVAGGAGETQYF | TGTGCCAGCAGCTTGGAGGTCGTGGCAGGGGGCGCAGGAGAGACCCAGTACTTC
TRBJ1-2 | - | 11 | TRBV29-1 | - | CSVESRTGYTF | TGCAGCGTTGAGTCGCGAACTGGCTACACCTTC
TRBJ1-5 | - | 13 | TRBV9 | - | CASSVGPNQPQHF | TGTGCCAGCAGCGTTGGGCCTAATCAGCCCCAGCATTTT
TRBJ1-5 | - | 13 | TRBV10-2 | - | CASTEGWIQPQHF | TGCGCCAGCACGGAGGGGTGGATTCAGCCCCAGCATTTT
TRBJ1-2 | once | 11 | TRBV6-1 | - | CASRGEDGYTF | TGTGCCAGCAGGGGAGAAGACGGCTACACCTTC
TRBJ1-2 | - | 13 | TRBV6-6 | - | CASSPDSFYGYTF | TGTGCCAGCAGCCCGGACAGCTTCTATGGCTACACCTTC
TRBJ2-2 | - | 13 | TRBV2 | - | CAILDGDTGELFF | TGTGCCATCCTAGACGGGGACACCGGGGAGCTGTTTTTT
TRBJ1-2 | - | 14 | TRBV5-1 | TRBD1 | CASSRDRGQNGYTF | TGCGCCAGCAGCCGGGACAGGGGGCAGAATGGCTACACCTTC
TRBJ2-7 | - | 13 | TRBV2 | - | CASSPTGSYEQYF | TGTGCCAGCAGTCCGACAGGATCCTACGAGCAGTACTTC
TRBJ1-2 | once | 15 | TRBV19 | - | CASSISGTDEYGYTF | TGTGCCAGTAGTATATCCGGGACTGACGAATATGGCTACACCTTC
TRBJ1-2 | - | 15 | TRBV19 | TRBD1 | CASSKPGQLNYGYTF | TGTGCCAGTAGTAAACCGGGACAGCTTAACTATGGCTACACCTTC
TRBJ1-1 | - | 15 | TRBV19 | - | CASSSRPEGGTEAFF | TGTGCCAGTAGCTCCCGTCCGGAGGGCGGCACTGAAGCTTTCTTT
TRBJ1-6 | - | 13 | TRBV7-9 | - | CASNKLGASPLHF | TGTGCCAGCAACAAACTTGGGGCTTCACCCCTCCACTTT
TRBJ1-2 | few | 13 | TRBV5-6 | - | CASSERQVYGYTF | TGTGCCAGCAGCGAAAGACAGGTCTATGGCTACACCTTC
TRBJ1-5 | - | 14 | TRBV19 | TRBD1 | CASKETGLNQPQHF | TGTGCCAGTAAGGAGACAGGGCTCAATCAGCCCCAGCATTTT
TRBJ2-5 | once | 13 | TRBV18 | TRBD1 | CASSPGQQETQYF | TGTGCCAGCTCACCGGGACAGCAAGAGACCCAGTACTTC